This T cell receptor beta chain was found in a study of CD8 T cells in Susac syndrome. Trimming pared 3 bases from V and 4 bases from J, leaving 6 bases between. In germline, CDR1 is SQVTM, CDR2 ANQGSEA. The CDR3 covers 12 residues. An amount of RNA that ranged from roughly 0.5 to 1 ug was reverse transcribed with random hexamers. TCRdb ran MiXCR on the immunoSEQ multiplex PCR reads and lists one entry per CDR3 protein. Of a few hundred thousand distinct CDR3 sequences detected, 80% to 95% appear once; the ten largest clones hold about 0.13%. The specimen sequenced was CD8+ T cells from PBMCs. The chain joins TRBV29-1 to TRBJ2-2, with D perhaps given as TRBD1 or TRBD2 (5 bases each). The clonotype originates from a human donor with multiple sclerosis. Written as DNA, the CDR3 is TGCAGCGTTGACGGGGCCACCGGGGAGCTGTTTTTT. Protein sequence: CSVDGATGELFF.